This T cell receptor (beta chain) was sequenced in a study of beta chain features in type 1 diabetes. Study outcomes and limitations: Shorter templates might be favored by PCR, equally in patients and controls.

The CDR3 spans 14 residues. Looked up from germline, CDR1 is MDHEN and CDR2 is SYDVKM. V trimming: 6 bases; J trimming: 5 bases; junction bases outside the gene matches: 10. The whole isolated RNA underwent reverse transcription, so sequencing captured expressed TCRB transcripts. Using immunoSEQ multiplex PCR, the repertoire was profiled, and TCRdb retains in-frame clones only, with some absent. The table has hundreds of thousands of clones, approximately 31% seen once. A note on this clone: Its antigen is unidentified.

The sequence was collected from a man aged 18 to 30 in good health. The rearrangement uses TRBV28 and TRBJ2-7; 7 bases align to TRBD2. Material for sequencing was naive CD4+ T cells from blood. The CDR3 region has the DNA TGTGCCAGCAGCCCCATGGGGCTAGCGGACGAGCAGTACTTC. Its protein product is CASSPMGLADEQYF.